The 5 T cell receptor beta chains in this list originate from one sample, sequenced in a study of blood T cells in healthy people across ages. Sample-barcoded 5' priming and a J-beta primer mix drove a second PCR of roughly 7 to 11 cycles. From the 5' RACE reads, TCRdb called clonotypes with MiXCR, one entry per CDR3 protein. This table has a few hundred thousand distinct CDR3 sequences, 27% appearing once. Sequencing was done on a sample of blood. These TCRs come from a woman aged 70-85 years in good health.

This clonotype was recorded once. The CDR3 bases are TGTGCCAGTAGTATCTCGGAGGCAGGCGCTCGGGAGCAGTACTTC. Translating gives CASSISEAGAREQYF. The chain is built from TRBV19 and TRBJ2-7, with D possibly being TRBD2 (5 bases). Germline V CDR1 and CDR2: LNHDA, SQIVND (reference sequence). The CDR3 consists of 15 residues. Trimming left V 3 bases short and J 7 bases short, with 19 bases between.

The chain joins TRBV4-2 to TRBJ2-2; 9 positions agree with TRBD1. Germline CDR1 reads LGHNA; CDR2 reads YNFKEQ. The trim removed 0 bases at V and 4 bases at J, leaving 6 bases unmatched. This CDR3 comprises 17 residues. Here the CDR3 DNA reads TGTGCCAGCAGCCAAGATCGGAACAGGGGGCTCACCGGGGAGCTGTTTTTT. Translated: CASSQDRNRGLTGELFF.

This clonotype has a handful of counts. CDR3 bases: TGTGCCAGCAGCTTGACACTAGCGGGTATGAATGAGCAGTTCTTC. This sequence encodes CASSLTLAGMNEQFF. V gene TRBV11-3 combines with J gene TRBJ2-1; 9 bases map to TRBD2. V dropped 3 bases and J dropped 7; count of bases not matched to a gene: 7. Per the germline V gene, CDR1 is SGHNT and CDR2 is YENEEA. The CDR3 length is 15 residues.

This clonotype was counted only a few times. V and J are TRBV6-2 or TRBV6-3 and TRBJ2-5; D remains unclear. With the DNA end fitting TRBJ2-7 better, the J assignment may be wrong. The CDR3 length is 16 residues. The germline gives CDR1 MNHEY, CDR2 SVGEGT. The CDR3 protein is CASSPTTWALNYEQYF. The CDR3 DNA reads TGTGCCAGCAGTCCCACGACTTGGGCCCTAAACTACGAGCAGTACTTC.

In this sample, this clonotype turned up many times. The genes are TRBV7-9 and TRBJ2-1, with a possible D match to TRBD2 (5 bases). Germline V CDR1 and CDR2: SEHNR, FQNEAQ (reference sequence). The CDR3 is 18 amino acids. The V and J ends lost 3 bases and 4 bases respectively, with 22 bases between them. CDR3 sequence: CASSFVPSWVGAYNEQFF. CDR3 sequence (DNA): TGTGCCAGCAGCTTCGTCCCTTCGTGGGTGGGAGCTTACAATGAGCAGTTCTTC.